This T cell receptor beta chain emerged from a study of blood T cell repertoires in COVID-19. At the level of the study: Sites across the United States, Italy and Spain contributed samples from acute and convalescent COVID-19. The cDNA or gDNA used as material had been derived from T cells, B-cell-depleted T cells, or PBMCs.

Authors' analysis steps: Scientists estimated how many nucleated cells there were by amplifying reference gene primers. Profiled with immunoSEQ multiplex PCR; TCRdb holds only in-frame clones, not every one. The DNA was the basis for D and trimming; V, J and clone size are from that table. The sample includes about 130,000 clones, approximately 78% of them seen just once. Germline values: CDR1 LGHNA, CDR2 YSLEER. Between the trimmed V and J ends, which lost 0 bases and 11 bases, there was a span of 14 bases. The CDR3 length is 15 residues. This sequence joins TRBV4-3 and TRBJ1-6; D uncertain. The receptor comes from a man aged 55 to 70 who had recovered from COVID-19. The sequenced sample consisted of peripheral blood. The CDR3 bases are TGCGCCAGCAGCCAAGATTTTTCAACGAACACACCCCTCCACTTT. Translating gives CASSQDFSTNTPLHF.